This T cell receptor (beta chain) was recovered during a study of blood T cell repertoires in COVID-19. Background on the study: Acute-phase and convalescent COVID-19 samples originated in the United States, Italy and Spain. Nucleic acid was either cDNA or gDNA, and it came from T cells, B-cell-depleted T cells, or PBMCs.

Authors' data handling: Reference gene primer amplification gave nucleated cell count estimates. Profiling relied on immunoSEQ multiplex PCR, and the TCRdb table lists in-frame clones only, not all of them. Clone size and the V and J calls come from that table; the DNA yielded D and trimming. The sample holds approximately 210,000 clones, about nine tenths seen once. The germline CDR1 and CDR2 sequences are LGHNA and YNFKEQ. This CDR3 comprises 15 residues. Trimming took 0 bases from V and 1 from J, leaving 9 bases between them. Sequencing was done on a sample of peripheral blood. The clonotype was recovered from a man aged 65 to 79 with acute or convalescent COVID-19. The J gene is TRBJ1-1, the V gene TRBV4-2, with a possible D match to TRBD1 (6 bases). The CDR3 bases are TGTGCCAGCAGCCAAGACGCCAGGGGGAACACTGAAGCTTTCTTT. It codes for CASSQDARGNTEAFF.